This T cell receptor (beta chain) was captured by sequencing in a study of shared clonotypes between healthy human individuals. General observations from the study: Across subsets, estimated richness was generally greater for naive than for memory populations.

Concerning this clone itself: Its specificity is not known.

Healthy and HIV-negative, the adult donors had no recent acute infections or vaccinations. Germline loops: CDR1 LGHNT, CDR2 FRNRAP. V lost 3 bases, J lost 0 bases, and 16 bases stayed unmatched. CDR3 length: 20 residues. Assay execution took place at the deep level. The repertoire was sequenced with immunoSEQ multiplex PCR; TCRdb's copy has only in-frame clones and lacks some. The sample has around 2.1 million clones, more than 90% seen once; the top ten hold roughly 0.13%. The TCR originated in a man aged 18 to 29 in good health. The chain links TRBV12-5 to TRBJ1-5; 8 bases agree with TRBD1. The sequenced material came from naive CD4+ T cells sorted from blood. Subset indicated: CD45RA+ positively selected. This CDR3 is CASGLVGSGGTGYSNQPQHF. The DNA for the CDR3 is TGTGCTAGTGGTTTAGTAGGTTCAGGCGGGACAGGTTATAGCAATCAGCCCCAGCATTTT.